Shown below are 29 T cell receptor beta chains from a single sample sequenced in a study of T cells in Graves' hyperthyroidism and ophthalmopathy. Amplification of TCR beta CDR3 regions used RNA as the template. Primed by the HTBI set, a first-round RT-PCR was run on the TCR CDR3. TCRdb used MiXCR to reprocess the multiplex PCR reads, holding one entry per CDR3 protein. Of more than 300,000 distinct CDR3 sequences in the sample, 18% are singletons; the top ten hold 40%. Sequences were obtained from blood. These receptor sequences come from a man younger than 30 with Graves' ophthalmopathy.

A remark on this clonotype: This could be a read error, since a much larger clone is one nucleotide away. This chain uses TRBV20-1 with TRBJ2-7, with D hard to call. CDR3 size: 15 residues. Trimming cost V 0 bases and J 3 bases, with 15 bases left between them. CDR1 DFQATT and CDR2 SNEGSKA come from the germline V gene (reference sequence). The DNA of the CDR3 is TGCAGTGCTAGAGATCTAACGGACCAGCACTACGAGCAGTACTTC. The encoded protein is CSARDLTDQHYEQYF.

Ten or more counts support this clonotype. For the CDR3, the DNA is TGTGCCAGCAGCGACCAGGGATTACGGACTTTCTTT. Protein sequence: CASSDQGLRTFF. The chain uses TRBV7-6 and TRBJ1-1; a possible D gene is TRBD1 (5 bases). V lost 5 bases and J lost 12, with 16 bases in between. Germline assignment: CDR1 SGHVS and CDR2 FNYEAQ. The CDR3 is 12 amino acids.

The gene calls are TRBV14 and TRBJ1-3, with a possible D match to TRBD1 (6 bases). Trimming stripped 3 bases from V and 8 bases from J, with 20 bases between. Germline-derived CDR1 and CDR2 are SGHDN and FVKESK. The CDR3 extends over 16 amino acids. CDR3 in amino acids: CASSQTAQGSSYTIYF. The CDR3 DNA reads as TGTGCCAGCAGCCAGACCGCGCAGGGGTCGTCCTACACCATATATTTT.

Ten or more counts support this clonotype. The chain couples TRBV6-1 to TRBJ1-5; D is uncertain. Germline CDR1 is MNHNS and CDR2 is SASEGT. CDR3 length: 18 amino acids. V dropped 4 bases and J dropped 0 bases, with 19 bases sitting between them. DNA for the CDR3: TGTGCCAGCAGTGGAGTGTATAGAGAGAACTATAGCAATCAGCCCCAGCATTTT. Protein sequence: CASSGVYRENYSNQPQHF.

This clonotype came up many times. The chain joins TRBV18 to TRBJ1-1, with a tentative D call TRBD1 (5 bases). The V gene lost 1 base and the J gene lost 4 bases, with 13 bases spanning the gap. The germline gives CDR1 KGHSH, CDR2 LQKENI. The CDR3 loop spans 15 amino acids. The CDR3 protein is CASSPQEQGGTEAFF. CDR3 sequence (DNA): TGTGCCAGCTCACCACAAGAGCAGGGTGGCACTGAAGCTTTCTTT.

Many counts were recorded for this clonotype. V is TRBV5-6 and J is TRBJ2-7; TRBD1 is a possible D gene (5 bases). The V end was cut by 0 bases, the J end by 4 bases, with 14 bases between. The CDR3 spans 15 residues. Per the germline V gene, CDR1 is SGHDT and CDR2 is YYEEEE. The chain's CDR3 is CASSLGVREGYEQYF. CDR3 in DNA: TGTGCCAGCAGCTTGGGTGTCAGGGAAGGATACGAGCAGTACTTC.

CDR3 DNA sequence: TGTGCCAGCAGCAACTCCGGGACAGGGGGCCGGAATGAGCAGTTCTTC. It yields the protein CASSNSGTGGRNEQFF. The rearrangement links TRBV7-7 to TRBJ2-1, with 12 bases lining up with TRBD1. CDR3 length equals 16 residues. From germline, CDR1 is SSHAT and CDR2 FNYEAQ (reference sequence). Trimming removed 5 bases from V and 7 bases from J; junction bases left unmatched: 9.

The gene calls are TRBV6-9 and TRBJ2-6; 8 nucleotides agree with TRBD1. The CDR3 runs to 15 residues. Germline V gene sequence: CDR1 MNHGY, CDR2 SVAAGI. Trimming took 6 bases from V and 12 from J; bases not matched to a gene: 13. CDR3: CASSYDRGLLGVLTF. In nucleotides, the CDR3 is TGTGCCAGCAGCTATGACAGGGGCTTACTTGGCGTCCTGACTTTC.

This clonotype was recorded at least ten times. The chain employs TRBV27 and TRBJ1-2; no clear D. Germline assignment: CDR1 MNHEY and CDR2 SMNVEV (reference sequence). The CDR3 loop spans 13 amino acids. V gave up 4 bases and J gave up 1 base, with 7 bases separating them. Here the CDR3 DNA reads TGTGCCAGCAGTTCCAACCTTAACTATGGCTACACCTTC. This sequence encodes CASSSNLNYGYTF.

The CDR3 sequence is CSASRGGAGTGELFF. The CDR3 DNA reads TGCAGTGCTAGTCGCGGGGGGGCGGGGACAGGGGAGCTGTTTTTT. V is TRBV20-1 and J is TRBJ2-2; 9 bases line up with TRBD2. Germline CDR1 and CDR2: DFQATT and SNEGSKA (reference sequence). After removal of 3 bases from V and 8 bases from J, the junction contained 10 bases not matched to a gene. The CDR3 length is 15 residues.

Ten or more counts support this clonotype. The CDR3 sequence: CASSLASADTQYF. The CDR3 DNA is TGTGCCAGCAGCCTAGCGTCAGCAGATACGCAGTATTTT. This rearrangement joins TRBV27 to TRBJ2-3; possibly TRBD2 for D (6 bases). With 6 bases removed from V and 4 bases from J, the gap between germline ends came to 11 bases. Per germline, CDR1 MNHEY and CDR2 SMNVEV (reference sequence). This CDR3 has 13 residues.

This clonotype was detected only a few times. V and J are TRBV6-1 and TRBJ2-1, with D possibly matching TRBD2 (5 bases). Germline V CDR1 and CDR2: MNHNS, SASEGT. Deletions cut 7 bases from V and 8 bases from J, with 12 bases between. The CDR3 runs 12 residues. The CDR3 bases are TGTGCCAGCACGAGGGCTTGGGATGAGCAGTTCTTC. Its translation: CASTRAWDEQFF.

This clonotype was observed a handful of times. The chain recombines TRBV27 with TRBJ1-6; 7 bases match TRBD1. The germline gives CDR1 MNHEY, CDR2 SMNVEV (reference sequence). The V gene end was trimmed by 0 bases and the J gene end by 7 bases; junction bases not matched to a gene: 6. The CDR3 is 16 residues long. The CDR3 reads CASSLSMAGGNSPLHF. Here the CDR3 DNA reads TGTGCCAGCAGTTTATCGATGGCAGGGGGGAATTCACCCCTCCACTTT.

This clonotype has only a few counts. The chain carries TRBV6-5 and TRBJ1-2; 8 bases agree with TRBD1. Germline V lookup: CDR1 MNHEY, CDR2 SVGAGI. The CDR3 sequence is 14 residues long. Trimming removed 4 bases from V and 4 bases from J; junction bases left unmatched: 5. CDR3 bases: TGTGCCAGCAGTTCCTTGGACAGGGCCTATGGCTACACCTTC. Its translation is CASSSLDRAYGYTF.

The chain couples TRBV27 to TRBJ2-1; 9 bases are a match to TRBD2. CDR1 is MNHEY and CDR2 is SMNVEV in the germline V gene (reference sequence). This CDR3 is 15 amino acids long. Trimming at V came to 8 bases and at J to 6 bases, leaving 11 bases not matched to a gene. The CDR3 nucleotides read TGTGCCAGCGGGCCCCTTAGCGGGGGCGCCAATGAGCAGTTCTTC. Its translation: CASGPLSGGANEQFF.

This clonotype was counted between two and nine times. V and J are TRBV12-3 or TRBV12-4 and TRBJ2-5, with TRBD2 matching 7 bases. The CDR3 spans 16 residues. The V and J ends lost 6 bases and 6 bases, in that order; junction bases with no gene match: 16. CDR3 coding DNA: TGTGCCAGCAGCGCCGGGTGGGGGGGAGGACCAAAGACCCAGTACTTC. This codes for CASSAGWGGGPKTQYF.

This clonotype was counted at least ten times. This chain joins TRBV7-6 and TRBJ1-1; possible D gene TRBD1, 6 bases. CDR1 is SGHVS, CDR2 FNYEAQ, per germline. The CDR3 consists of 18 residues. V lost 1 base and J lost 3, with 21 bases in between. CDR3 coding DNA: TGTGCCAGCAGCTTAGGGTCCCGGGGGCTTGAGGGAGACACTGAAGCTTTCTTT. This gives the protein CASSLGSRGLEGDTEAFF.

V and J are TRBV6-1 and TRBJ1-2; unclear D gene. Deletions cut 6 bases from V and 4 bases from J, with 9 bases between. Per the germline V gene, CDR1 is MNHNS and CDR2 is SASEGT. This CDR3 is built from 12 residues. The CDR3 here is CASSSETYGYTF. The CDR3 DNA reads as TGTGCCAGCAGCTCAGAAACCTATGGCTACACCTTC.

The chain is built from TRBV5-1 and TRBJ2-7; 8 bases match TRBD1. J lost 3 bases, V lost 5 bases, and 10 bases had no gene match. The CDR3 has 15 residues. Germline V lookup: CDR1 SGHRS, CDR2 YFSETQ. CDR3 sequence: CASRPPGTGYYEQYF. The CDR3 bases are TGCGCCAGCAGACCCCCCGGGACAGGATACTACGAGCAGTACTTC. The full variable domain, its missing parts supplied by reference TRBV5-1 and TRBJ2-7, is KAGVTQTPRYLIKTRGQQVTLSCSPISGHRSVSWYQQTPGQGLQFLFEYFSETQRNKGNFPGRFSGRQFSNSRSEMNVSTLELGDSALYLCASRPPGTGYYEQYFGPGTRLTVT.

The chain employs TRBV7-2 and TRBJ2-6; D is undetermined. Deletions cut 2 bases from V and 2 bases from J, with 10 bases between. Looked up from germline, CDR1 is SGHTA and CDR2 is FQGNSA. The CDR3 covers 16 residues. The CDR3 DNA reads TGTGCCAGCAGCTTATGGGCAGATCCTGGGGCCAACGTCCTGACTTTC. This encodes CASSLWADPGANVLTF. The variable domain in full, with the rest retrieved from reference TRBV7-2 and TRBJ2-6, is GAGVSQSPSNKVTEKGKDVELRCDPISGHTALYWYRQSLGQGLEFLIYFQGNSAPDKSGLPSDRFSAERTGGSVSTLTIQRTQQEDSAVYLCASSLWADPGANVLTFGAGSRLTVL.

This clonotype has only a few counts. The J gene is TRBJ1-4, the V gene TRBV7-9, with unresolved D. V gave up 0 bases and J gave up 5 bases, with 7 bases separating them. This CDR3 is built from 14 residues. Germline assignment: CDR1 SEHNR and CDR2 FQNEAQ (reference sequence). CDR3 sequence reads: CASSLAGGNEKLFF. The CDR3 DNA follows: TGTGCCAGCAGCTTAGCTGGTGGGAATGAAAAACTGTTTTTT.

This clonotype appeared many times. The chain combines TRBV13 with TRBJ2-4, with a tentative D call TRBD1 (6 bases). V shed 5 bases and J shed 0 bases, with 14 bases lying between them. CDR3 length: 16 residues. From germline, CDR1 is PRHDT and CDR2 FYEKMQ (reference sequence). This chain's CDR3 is CASSPQGSTAKNIQYF. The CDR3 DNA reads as TGTGCCAGCAGCCCTCAGGGGTCCACAGCCAAAAACATTCAGTACTTC.

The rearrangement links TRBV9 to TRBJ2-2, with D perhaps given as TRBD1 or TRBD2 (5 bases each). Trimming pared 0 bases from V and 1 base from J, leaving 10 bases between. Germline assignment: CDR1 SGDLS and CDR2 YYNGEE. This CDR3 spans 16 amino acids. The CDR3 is CASSVGGAGNTGELFF. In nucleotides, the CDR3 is TGTGCCAGCAGCGTAGGAGGGGCGGGGAACACCGGGGAGCTGTTTTTT.

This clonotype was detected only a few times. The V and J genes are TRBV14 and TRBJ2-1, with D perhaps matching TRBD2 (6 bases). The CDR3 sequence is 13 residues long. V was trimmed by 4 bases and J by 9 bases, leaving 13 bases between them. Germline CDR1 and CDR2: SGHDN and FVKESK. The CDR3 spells CASSPLQAGEQFF. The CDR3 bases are TGTGCCAGCAGCCCCTTGCAAGCGGGTGAGCAGTTCTTC.

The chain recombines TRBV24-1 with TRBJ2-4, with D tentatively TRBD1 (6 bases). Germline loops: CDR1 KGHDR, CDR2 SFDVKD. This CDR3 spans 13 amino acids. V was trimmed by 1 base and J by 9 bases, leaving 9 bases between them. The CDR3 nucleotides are TGTGCCACCAGTGATTTTCAGGGGTTCATTCAGTACTTC. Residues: CATSDFQGFIQYF.

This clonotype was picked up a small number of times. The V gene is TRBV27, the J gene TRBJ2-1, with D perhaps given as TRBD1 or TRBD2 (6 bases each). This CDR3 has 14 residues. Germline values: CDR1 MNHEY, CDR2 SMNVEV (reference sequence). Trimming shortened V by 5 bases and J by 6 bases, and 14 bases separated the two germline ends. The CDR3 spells CASSVGGQANEQFF. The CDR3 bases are TGTGCCAGCAGTGTTGGGGGGCAGGCCAATGAGCAGTTCTTC.

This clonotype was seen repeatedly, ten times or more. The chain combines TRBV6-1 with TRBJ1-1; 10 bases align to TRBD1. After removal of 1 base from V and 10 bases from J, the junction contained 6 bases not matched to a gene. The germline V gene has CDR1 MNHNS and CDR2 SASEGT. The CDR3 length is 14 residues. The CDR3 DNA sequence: TGTGCCAGCAGTGAAGGACAGGGGGCAGGTTCAGCTTTCTTT. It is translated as CASSEGQGAGSAFF.

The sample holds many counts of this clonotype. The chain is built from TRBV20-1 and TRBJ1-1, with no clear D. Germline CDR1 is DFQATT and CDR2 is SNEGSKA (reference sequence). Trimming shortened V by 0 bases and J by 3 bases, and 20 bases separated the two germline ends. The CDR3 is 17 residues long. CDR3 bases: TGCAGTGCTAGAGATCTCTTGGTTTTCGGGATGGACACTGAAGCTTTCTTT. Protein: CSARDLLVFGMDTEAFF.

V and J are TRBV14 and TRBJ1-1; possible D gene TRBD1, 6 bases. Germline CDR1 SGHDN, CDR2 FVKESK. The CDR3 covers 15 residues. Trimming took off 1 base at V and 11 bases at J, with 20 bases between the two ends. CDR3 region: CASSQVGGITPAAFF. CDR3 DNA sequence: TGTGCCAGCAGCCAAGTAGGGGGTATTACTCCGGCGGCTTTCTTT.